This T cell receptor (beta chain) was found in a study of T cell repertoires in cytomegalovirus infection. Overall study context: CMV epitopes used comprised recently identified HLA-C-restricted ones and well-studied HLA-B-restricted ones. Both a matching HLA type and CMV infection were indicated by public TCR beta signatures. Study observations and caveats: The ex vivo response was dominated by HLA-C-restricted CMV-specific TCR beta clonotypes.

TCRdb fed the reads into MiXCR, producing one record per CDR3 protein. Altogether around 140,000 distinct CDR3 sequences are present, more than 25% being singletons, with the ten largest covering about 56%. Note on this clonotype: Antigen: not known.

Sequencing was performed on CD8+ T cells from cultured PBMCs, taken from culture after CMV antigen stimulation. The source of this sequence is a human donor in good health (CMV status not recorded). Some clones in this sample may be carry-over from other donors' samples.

The CDR3, as DNA: TGTGCCAGTAGTACTTTACAGGGTAAAGGGGCCTACGAGCAGTACTTC. Its protein product is CASSTLQGKGAYEQYF. The V call is TRBV19, the J call TRBJ2-7, with D possibly matching TRBD1 (6 bases). This CDR3 spans 16 amino acids. Trimming shortened V by 4 bases and J by 2 bases, and 18 bases separated the two germline ends. Germline CDR1 and CDR2: LNHDA and SQIVND (reference sequence).